These T cell receptor beta chains were read from a single sample in a study of T cell changes during pregnancy in multiple sclerosis. Profiled with immunoSEQ multiplex PCR; TCRdb holds only in-frame clones, not every one. This sample carries approximately 59,000 clones, about 94% of them seen once, and the ten largest clones take 0.36%. The material was CD4+ T cells from peripheral blood mononuclear cells, obtained before pregnancy. The receptors were sampled from a female donor with multiple sclerosis, enrolled in a pregnancy study. CDR3s include the opening cysteine and the closing phenylalanine or tryptophan. The D gene is left open where the match is weak. Expanded clones get a size class; other rows say once, few or many, or leave the size out.

d_gene: -
j_gene: TRBJ2-1
v_gene: TRBV29-1
abundance: -
CDR3aa: CSVEGTKGSYNEQFF
CDR3nt: TGCAGCGTTGAGGGGACAAAGGGCTCCTACAATGAGCAGTTCTTC

d_gene: -
j_gene: TRBJ1-1
v_gene: TRBV2
abundance: -
CDR3aa: CASSSPRGTAEAFF
CDR3nt: TGTGCCAGCAGCAGCCCAAGGGGGACCGCTGAAGCTTTCTTT

d_gene: -
j_gene: TRBJ1-1
v_gene: TRBV28
abundance: -
CDR3aa: CASSLSAGRGAFF
CDR3nt: TGTGCCAGCAGTTTATCCGCGGGGCGGGGAGCTTTCTTT

d_gene: -
j_gene: TRBJ1-1
v_gene: TRBV28
abundance: -
CDR3aa: CASRPPGEGTEAFF
CDR3nt: TGTGCCAGCAGACCACCAGGGGAAGGCACTGAAGCTTTCTTT

d_gene: TRBD1
j_gene: TRBJ1-4
v_gene: TRBV15
abundance: -
CDR3aa: CATSRDLGQGNEKLFF
CDR3nt: TGTGCCACCAGCAGAGATCTGGGACAGGGGAATGAAAAACTGTTTTTT

d_gene: TRBD2
j_gene: TRBJ2-1
v_gene: TRBV18
abundance: once
CDR3aa: CASSPRTSVIGNEQFF
CDR3nt: TGTGCCAGCTCACCGCGCACTAGCGTCATTGGGAATGAGCAGTTCTTC

d_gene: -
j_gene: TRBJ2-2
v_gene: TRBV19
abundance: -
CDR3aa: CASSISQGVTGELFF
CDR3nt: TGTGCCAGTAGTATCTCTCAAGGGGTCACCGGGGAGCTGTTTTTT

d_gene: -
j_gene: TRBJ1-1
v_gene: TRBV5-1
abundance: -
CDR3aa: CASSPDLSTEAFF
CDR3nt: TGCGCCAGCAGTCCAGATTTGTCCACTGAAGCTTTCTTT

d_gene: TRBD2
j_gene: TRBJ2-3
v_gene: TRBV7-6
abundance: -
CDR3aa: CASSLGATSGITDTQYF
CDR3nt: TGTGCCAGCAGCTTAGGTGCGACTAGCGGGATCACAGATACGCAGTATTTT

d_gene: -
j_gene: TRBJ2-5
v_gene: TRBV14
abundance: -
CDR3aa: CASSQDTVQETQYF
CDR3nt: TGTGCCAGCAGCCAAGATACGGTCCAAGAGACCCAGTACTTC

d_gene: TRBD1
j_gene: TRBJ2-7
v_gene: TRBV11-1
abundance: -
CDR3aa: CASSPSSGQGAYEQYF
CDR3nt: TGTGCCAGCAGCCCAAGCTCGGGACAGGGGGCCTACGAGCAGTACTTC

d_gene: TRBD1
j_gene: TRBJ2-7
v_gene: TRBV7-2
abundance: -
CDR3aa: CASSPPPPGTGAYEQYF
CDR3nt: TGTGCCAGCAGCCCGCCCCCCCCCGGGACAGGGGCCTACGAGCAGTACTTC

d_gene: -
j_gene: TRBJ2-3
v_gene: TRBV2
abundance: -
CDR3aa: CASRRRGVTDTQYF
CDR3nt: TGTGCCAGCAGAAGAAGAGGCGTAACAGATACGCAGTATTTT

d_gene: TRBD1
j_gene: TRBJ1-2
v_gene: TRBV18
abundance: once
CDR3aa: CASSVSMGGIQGAAGYTF
CDR3nt: TGTGCCAGCTCCGTATCCATGGGTGGAATACAGGGGGCAGCTGGCTACACCTTC

d_gene: -
j_gene: TRBJ2-1
v_gene: TRBV7-9
abundance: -
CDR3aa: CASSLAEVAAGEQFF
CDR3nt: TGTGCCAGCAGCTTAGCGGAGGTAGCGGCGGGGGAGCAGTTCTTC

d_gene: -
j_gene: TRBJ2-4
v_gene: TRBV2
abundance: -
CDR3aa: CASSVIQYKNIQYF
CDR3nt: TGTGCCAGCAGTGTGATCCAGTACAAAAACATTCAGTACTTC

d_gene: -
j_gene: TRBJ1-1
v_gene: TRBV19
abundance: -
CDR3aa: CASIFKGRLRTEAFF
CDR3nt: TGTGCCAGTATCTTCAAGGGGCGTCTCAGGACTGAAGCTTTCTTT

d_gene: -
j_gene: TRBJ2-7
v_gene: TRBV11-2
abundance: -
CDR3aa: CASSLAGVGEQYF
CDR3nt: TGTGCCAGCAGCTTAGCGGGGGTGGGGGAGCAGTACTTC

d_gene: -
j_gene: TRBJ1-1
v_gene: TRBV5-6
abundance: -
CDR3aa: CASSPDIRTEAFF
CDR3nt: TGTGCCAGCAGCCCCGACATCCGGACTGAAGCTTTCTTT

d_gene: -
j_gene: TRBJ2-7
v_gene: TRBV7-9
abundance: -
CDR3aa: CASSPIGTSSSYEQYF
CDR3nt: TGTGCCAGCAGCCCGATCGGGACATCAAGCTCCTACGAGCAGTACTTC